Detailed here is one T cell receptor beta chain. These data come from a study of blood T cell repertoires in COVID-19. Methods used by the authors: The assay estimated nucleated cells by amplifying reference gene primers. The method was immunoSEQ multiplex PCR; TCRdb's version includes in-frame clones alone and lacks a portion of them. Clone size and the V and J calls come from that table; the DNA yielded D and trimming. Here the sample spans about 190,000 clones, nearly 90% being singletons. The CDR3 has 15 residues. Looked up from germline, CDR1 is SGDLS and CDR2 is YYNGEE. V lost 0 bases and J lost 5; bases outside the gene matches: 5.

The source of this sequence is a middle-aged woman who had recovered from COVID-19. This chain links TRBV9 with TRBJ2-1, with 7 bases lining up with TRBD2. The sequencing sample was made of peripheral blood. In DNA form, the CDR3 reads TGTGCCAGCAGCGTAGGGGGGACTACCGACAATGAGCAGTTCTTC. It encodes CASSVGGTTDNEQFF.